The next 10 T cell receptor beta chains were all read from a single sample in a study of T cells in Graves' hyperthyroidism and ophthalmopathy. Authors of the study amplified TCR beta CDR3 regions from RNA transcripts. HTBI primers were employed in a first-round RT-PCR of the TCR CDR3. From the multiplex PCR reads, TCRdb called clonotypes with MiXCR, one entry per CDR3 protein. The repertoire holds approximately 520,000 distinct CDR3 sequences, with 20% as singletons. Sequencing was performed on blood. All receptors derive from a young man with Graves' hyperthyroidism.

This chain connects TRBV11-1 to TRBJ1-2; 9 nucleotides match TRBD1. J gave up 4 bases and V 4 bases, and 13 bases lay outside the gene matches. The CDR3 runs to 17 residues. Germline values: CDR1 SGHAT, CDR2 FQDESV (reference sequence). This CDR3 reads CASSSLGGTGSSYGYTF. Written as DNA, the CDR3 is TGTGCCAGCAGCTCTCTCGGGGGGACAGGGAGCTCCTATGGCTACACCTTC. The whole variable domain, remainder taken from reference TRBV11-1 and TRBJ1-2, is EAEVAQSPRYKITEKSQAVAFWCDPISGHATLYWYRQILGQGPELLVQFQDESVVDDSQLPKDRFSAERLKGVDSTLKIQPAELGDSAMYLCASSSLGGTGSSYGYTFGSGTRLTVV.

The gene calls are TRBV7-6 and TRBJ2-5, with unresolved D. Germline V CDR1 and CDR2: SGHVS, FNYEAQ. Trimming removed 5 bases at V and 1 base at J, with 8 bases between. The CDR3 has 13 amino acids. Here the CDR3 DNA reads TGTGCCAGCAGCCACAGTGCCCAAGAGACCCAGTACTTC. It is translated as CASSHSAQETQYF. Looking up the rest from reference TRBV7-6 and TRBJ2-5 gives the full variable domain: GAGVSQSPRYKVTKRGQDVALRCDPISGHVSLYWYRQALGQGPEFLTYFNYEAQQDKSGLPNDRFSAERPEGSISTLTIQRTEQRDSAMYRCASSHSAQETQYFGPGTRLLVL.

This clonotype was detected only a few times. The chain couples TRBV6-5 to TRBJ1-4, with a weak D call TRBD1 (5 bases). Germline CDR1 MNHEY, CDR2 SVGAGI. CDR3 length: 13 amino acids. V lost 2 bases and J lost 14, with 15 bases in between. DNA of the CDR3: TGTGCCAGCAGTTACGGCACCGGGACTCGTCTGTTTTTT. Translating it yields CASSYGTGTRLFF.

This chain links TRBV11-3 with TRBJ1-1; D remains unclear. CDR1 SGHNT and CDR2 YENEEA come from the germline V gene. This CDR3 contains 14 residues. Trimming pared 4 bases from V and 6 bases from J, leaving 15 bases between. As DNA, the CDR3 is TGTGCCAGCAGCTCAGGAGGCGGGGAGCCTGAAGCTTTCTTT. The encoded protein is CASSSGGGEPEAFF.

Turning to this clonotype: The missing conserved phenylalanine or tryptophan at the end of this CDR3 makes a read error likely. CDR3 loop: CASSSSTGRAGYTY. DNA for the CDR3: TGTGCCAGCAGCTCGTCAACAGGGCGGGCTGGCTACACCTAC. The V call is TRBV12-3 or TRBV12-4, the J call TRBJ1-2, with D tentatively TRBD1 (6 bases). V was trimmed by 6 bases and J by 7 bases, leaving 18 bases between them. CDR3 length: 14 residues.

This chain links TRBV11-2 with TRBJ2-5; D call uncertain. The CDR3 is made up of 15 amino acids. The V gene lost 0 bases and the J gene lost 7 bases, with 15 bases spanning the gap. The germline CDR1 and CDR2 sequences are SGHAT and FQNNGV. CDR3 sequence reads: CASSLDRWAAGTQYF. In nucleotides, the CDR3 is TGTGCCAGCAGCTTAGATCGATGGGCAGCCGGGACCCAGTACTTC.

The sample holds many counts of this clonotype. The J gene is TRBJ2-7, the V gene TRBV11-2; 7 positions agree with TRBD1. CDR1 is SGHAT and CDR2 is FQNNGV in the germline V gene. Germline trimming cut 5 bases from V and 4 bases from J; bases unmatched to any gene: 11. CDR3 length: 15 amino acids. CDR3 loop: CASSIGTARGYEQYF. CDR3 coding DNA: TGTGCCAGCAGCATCGGGACAGCCAGGGGTTACGAGCAGTACTTC. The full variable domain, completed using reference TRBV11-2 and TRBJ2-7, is EAGVAQSPRYKIIEKRQSVAFWCNPISGHATLYWYQQILGQGPKLLIQFQNNGVVDDSQLPKDRFSAERLKGVDSTLKIQPAKLEDSAVYLCASSIGTARGYEQYFGPGTRLTVT.

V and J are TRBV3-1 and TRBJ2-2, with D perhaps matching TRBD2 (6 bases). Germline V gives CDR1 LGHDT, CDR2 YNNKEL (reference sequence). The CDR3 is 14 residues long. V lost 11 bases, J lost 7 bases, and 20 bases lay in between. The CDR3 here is CAAGGQNLGGELFF. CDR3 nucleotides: TGTGCCGCTGGAGGGCAAAATCTGGGCGGGGAGCTGTTTTTT.

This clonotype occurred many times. DNA of the CDR3: TGCGCCAGCAGCCAAGGAACAGGCCTAGTCTATGGCTACACCTTC. Translated: CASSQGTGLVYGYTF. V usage is TRBV4-1 and J usage is TRBJ1-2, with D possibly TRBD1 on 5 matching bases. The V end was cut by 1 base, the J end by 4 bases, with 13 bases between. The CDR3 is 15 residues long. CDR1 is MGHRA and CDR2 is YSYEKL in the germline V gene.

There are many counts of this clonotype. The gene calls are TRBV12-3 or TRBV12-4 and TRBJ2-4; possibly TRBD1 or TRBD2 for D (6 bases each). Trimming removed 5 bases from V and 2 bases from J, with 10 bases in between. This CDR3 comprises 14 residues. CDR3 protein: CASSPGGTKNIQYF. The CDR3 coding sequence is TGTGCCAGCAGTCCCGGGGGCACCAAAAACATTCAGTACTTC.